This T cell receptor beta chain comes out of a study of cytomegalovirus exposure and HLA in healthy donors. Vbeta (60) and Jbeta (13) primers were used in the PCR. The assay was immunoSEQ multiplex PCR, and TCRdb's table has in-frame clones only and misses some. The sample holds roughly 130,000 clones; around 71% are singletons and the top ten take over 2%. The germline gives CDR1 SGHNT, CDR2 YYREEE (reference sequence). With 0 bases clipped from V and 5 bases from J, the junction kept 9 bases outside the gene matches. This CDR3 has 17 residues. The sample taken for sequencing was PBMCs. V is TRBV5-4 and J is TRBJ2-7; 12 positions match TRBD1. The clonotype was recovered from a woman between 55 and 75 years old in good health and CMV-seropositive. The CDR3 spells CASSLDTAGQGAHEQYF. Written as DNA, the CDR3 is TGTGCCAGCAGCTTGGATACCGCGGGACAGGGGGCCCACGAGCAGTACTTC.